This T cell receptor (beta chain) was captured in a study of T cell responses to AZD1222 COVID-19 vaccine. Study results and limitations: Spike as a whole was targeted by vaccine-associated CD4 TCRs, dominant at 160-218 and 743-854.

Germline V gives CDR1 KGHSH, CDR2 LQKENI. After removal of 5 bases from V and 2 bases from J, the junction contained 11 bases not matched to a gene. This CDR3 spans 17 amino acids. With respect to this clone: The antigen remains unidentified.

Sequencing was performed with immunoSEQ multiplex PCR; in TCRdb, only in-frame clones are kept and a portion is missing. The data show about 170,000 clones, about nine tenths seen once. The source was peripheral blood, collected on day 0 of AZD1222 vaccination. The sequence came from an adult in good health. The V gene is TRBV18, the J gene TRBJ2-5; TRBD1 aligns across 10 bases. Here the CDR3 reads CASSSGGWDRGQETQYF. As DNA, the CDR3 is TGTGCCAGCTCATCGGGGGGCTGGGACAGGGGTCAAGAGACCCAGTACTTC.